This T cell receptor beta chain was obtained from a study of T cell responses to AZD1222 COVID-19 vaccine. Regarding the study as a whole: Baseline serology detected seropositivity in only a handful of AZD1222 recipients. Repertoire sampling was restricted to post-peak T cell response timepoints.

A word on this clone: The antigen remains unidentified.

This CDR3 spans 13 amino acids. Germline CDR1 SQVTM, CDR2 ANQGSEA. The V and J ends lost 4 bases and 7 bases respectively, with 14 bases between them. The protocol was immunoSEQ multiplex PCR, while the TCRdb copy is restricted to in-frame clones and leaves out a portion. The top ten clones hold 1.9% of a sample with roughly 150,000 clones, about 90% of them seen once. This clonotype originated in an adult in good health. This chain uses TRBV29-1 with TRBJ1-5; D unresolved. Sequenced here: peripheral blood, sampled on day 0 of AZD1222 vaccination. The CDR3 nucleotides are TGCAGCGTTGTTGAGGGTCGGCGCCAGCCCCAGCATTTT. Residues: CSVVEGRRQPQHF.